The entry below gives a single TCR beta chain sequence along with its context. Its antigen remains undetermined. No quality values exist for individual bases; no much larger clone is one base distant. The germline V gene sets CDR1 to KGHSH and CDR2 to LQKENI. The trim is 4 bases for V and 0 bases for J, with a gap of 12 bases between the germline ends. Spanning cysteine to phenylalanine, the CDR3 consists of 15 amino acids. The DNA shown is the 45-base CDR3, in frame from base 1. This sample was included in a study of early T cells in non-severe SARS-CoV-2 infection (dated by TCRdb to the early 2020s). General notes on the study: Because TCR sequencing was done on bulk RNA from unsorted whole blood, the alpha and beta chains could not be paired.

Library preparation used 5' RACE. For sequencing, a NextSeq 500 was employed. Unique molecular identifiers were attached to individual cDNA molecules in the TCR library protocol so that sequencing error and PCR bias could be corrected. Both TCR alpha and beta chains were sequenced, and tight co-correlation was observed between alpha and beta sequence abundances in each sample. The authors' pipeline ran thus. Decombinator V4 was used to annotate the V gene, J gene and CDR3 of the TCR sequences. TCRs were defined as expanded if a significant change between any two time points was detected under a Poisson model with p below 0.0001. TCR abundances were normalised to the total number of TCRs sequenced per sample and expressed as counts per million. TRAV1-2 paired with TRAJ12, TRAJ20 or TRAJ33 defined MAIT TCRs, while TRAV10 paired with TRAJ18 defined iNKT TCRs. VDJdb, accessed 1 November 2021, was searched for CMV, EBV and SARS-CoV-2 annotated TCRs, excluding TCRs annotated for multiple antigens. TCRdb ran its own pipeline on the public reads, namely fastp trimming at Q25 and MiXCR clone calling, and kept in-frame beta chains. Each record represents a unique CDR3 protein, reported with the most common genes and DNA among its rows. The V and J calls follow TCRdb's processing rather than the paper's. Present in this sample are roughly 66,000 distinct CDR3 sequences, 9.1% of which were seen just once. Of the sample, more than 2.5% is held by the ten largest clones.

Broad study findings and their caveats: VDJdb matching was skewed toward anti-spike CD8 responses, so virus-specific expansions were likely underestimated and private and CD4 specificities were missed.

A case-control design nested within a healthcare worker cohort in London, UK, was used, with weekly nasopharyngeal swab PCR tests and blood sampling performed. Healthcare workers were enrolled in the week of the UK lockdown, from 23 to 31 March 2020, and were followed every week for up to about 15 weeks. This clonotype was sampled from an adult who was a healthcare worker with PCR-confirmed SARS-CoV-2 infection or an uninfected control (not recorded which). Sequences were obtained from whole blood. This chain is built from TRBV18 and TRBJ2-5; 5 matching bases give a weak D call of TRBD1. The DNA sequence reads TGTGCCAGCTCACGAGACAGAGAGTACCAAGAGACCCAGTACTTC. Its coded protein is CASSRDREYQETQYF.